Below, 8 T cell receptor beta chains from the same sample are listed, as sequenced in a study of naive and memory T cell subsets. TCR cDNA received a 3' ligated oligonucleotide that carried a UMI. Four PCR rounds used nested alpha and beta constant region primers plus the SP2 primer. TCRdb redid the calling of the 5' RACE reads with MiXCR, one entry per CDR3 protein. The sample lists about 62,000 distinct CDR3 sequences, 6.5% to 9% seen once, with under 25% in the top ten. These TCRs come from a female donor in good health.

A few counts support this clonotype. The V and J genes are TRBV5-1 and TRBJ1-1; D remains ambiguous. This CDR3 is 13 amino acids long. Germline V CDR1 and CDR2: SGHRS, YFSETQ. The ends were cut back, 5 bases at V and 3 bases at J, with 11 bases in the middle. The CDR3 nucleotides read TGCGCCAGCAGGGTGGAGGTTCACACTGAAGCTTTCTTT. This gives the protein CASRVEVHTEAFF.

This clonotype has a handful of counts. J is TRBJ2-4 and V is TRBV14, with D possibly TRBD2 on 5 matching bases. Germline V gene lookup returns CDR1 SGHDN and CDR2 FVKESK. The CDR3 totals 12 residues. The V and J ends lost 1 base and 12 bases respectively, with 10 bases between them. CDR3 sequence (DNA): TGTGCCAGCAGCCAAGGGGTAGCGAGTCAGTACTTC. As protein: CASSQGVASQYF.

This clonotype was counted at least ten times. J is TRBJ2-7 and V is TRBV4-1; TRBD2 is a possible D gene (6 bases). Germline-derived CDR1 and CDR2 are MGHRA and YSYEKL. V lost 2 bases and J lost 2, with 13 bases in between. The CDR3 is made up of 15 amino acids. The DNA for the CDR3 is TGCGCCAGCAGCCAATCCCCGGGGGACCCCTACGAGCAGTACTTC. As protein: CASSQSPGDPYEQYF.

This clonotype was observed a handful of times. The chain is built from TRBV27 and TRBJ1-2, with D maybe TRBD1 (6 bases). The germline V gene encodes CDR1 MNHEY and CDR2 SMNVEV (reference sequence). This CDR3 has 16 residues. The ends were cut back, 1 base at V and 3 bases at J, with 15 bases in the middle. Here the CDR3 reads CASSLLGSGADYGYTF. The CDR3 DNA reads TGTGCCAGCAGTTTATTGGGTTCGGGGGCCGACTATGGCTACACCTTC.

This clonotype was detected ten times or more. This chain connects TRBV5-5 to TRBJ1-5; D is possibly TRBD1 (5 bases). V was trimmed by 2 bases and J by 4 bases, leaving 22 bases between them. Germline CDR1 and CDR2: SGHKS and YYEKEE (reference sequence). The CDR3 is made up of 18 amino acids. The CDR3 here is CASSFWFRGWETNQPQHF. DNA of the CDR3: TGTGCCAGCAGCTTTTGGTTTAGGGGCTGGGAAACTAATCAGCCCCAGCATTTT. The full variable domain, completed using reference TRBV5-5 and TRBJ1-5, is DAGVTQSPTHLIKTRGQQVTLRCSPISGHKSVSWYQQVLGQGPQFIFQYYEKEERGRGNFPDRFSARQFPNYSSELNVNALLLGDSALYLCASSFWFRGWETNQPQHFGDGTRLSIL.

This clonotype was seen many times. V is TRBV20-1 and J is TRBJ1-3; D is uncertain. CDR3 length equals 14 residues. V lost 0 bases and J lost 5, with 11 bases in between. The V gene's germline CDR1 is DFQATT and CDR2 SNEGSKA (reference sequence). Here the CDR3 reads CSARDPQARNTIYF. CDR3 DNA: TGCAGTGCTAGAGATCCCCAGGCCCGAAACACCATATATTTT.

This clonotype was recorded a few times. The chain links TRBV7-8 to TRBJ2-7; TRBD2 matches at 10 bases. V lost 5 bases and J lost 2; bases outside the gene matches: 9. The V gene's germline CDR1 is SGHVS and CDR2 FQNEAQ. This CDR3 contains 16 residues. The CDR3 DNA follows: TGTGCCAGCAGCCCTATCGGGACTAGCGATCCCTACGAGCAGTACTTC. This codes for CASSPIGTSDPYEQYF.

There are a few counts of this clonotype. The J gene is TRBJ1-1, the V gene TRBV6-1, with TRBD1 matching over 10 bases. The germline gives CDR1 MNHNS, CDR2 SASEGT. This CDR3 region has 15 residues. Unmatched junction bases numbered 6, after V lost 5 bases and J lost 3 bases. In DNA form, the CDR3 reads TGTGCCAGCAGTCCTCCGGGACAGGGGTACACTGAAGCTTTCTTT. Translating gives CASSPPGQGYTEAFF.